The sequence of this TCR beta chain was determined in a study of blood T cell repertoires in COVID-19. On the study more broadly: The cDNA or gDNA used as material had been derived from T cells, B-cell-depleted T cells, or PBMCs.

The V end was cut by 1 base, the J end by 7 bases, with 13 bases between. The CDR3 runs 15 residues. Germline assignment: CDR1 MGHRA and CDR2 YSYEKL. Data came from immunoSEQ multiplex PCR; TCRdb stores just in-frame clones and leaves some out. The repertoire holds 150,000 to 200,000 clones, with over 75% as singletons. The receptor was isolated from a woman aged 80 or older with active or convalescent COVID-19. The sample consisted of peripheral blood. The chain carries TRBV4-1 and TRBJ2-2, with D possibly matching TRBD1 (5 bases). The CDR3 sequence: CASSQGQGSSGELFF. CDR3 nucleotide sequence: TGCGCCAGCAGCCAAGGGCAGGGAAGTAGCGGGGAGCTGTTTTTT.